The sequence of this TCR beta chain was determined in a study of CD8 T cells in Susac syndrome. Study-wide context: Of the sequenced Susac syndrome patients, six had active disease and about eight were in remission. Whole-study results and caveats: Acknowledgment was made by the study that its TCR sequencing and HLA analysis involved a relatively small number of individuals.

Roughly 0.45 to 1 ug RNA was reverse transcribed with random hexamers. Multiplex immunoSEQ PCR targeted 54 Vbeta and 13 Jbeta TCR beta segments. TCRdb called the immunoSEQ multiplex PCR reads again in MiXCR, with one record for every CDR3 protein. The table has around 180,000 distinct CDR3 sequences, approximately 94% seen once. Remarks on this clonotype: What it binds is not known.

This CDR3 spans 16 amino acids. From germline, CDR1 is MGHRA and CDR2 YSYEKL. V lost 0 bases and J lost 4, with 12 bases in between. The sequencing sample was made of CD4+ T cells from PBMCs. The TCR comes from a human donor with Susac syndrome. V usage is TRBV4-1 and J usage is TRBJ1-4; D is ambiguous. CDR3 sequence: CASSQDIQYLNEKLFF. CDR3 sequence (DNA): TGCGCCAGCAGCCAAGATATTCAGTACCTTAATGAAAAACTGTTTTTT.